The next 13 T cell receptor beta chains were all read from a single sample in a study of tissue T cells after allogeneic stem cell transplantation. The time point here: mouse harvest day 7 after allogeneic transplant. The graft held 10^6 splenic CD5+ T cells and 10^7 T-cell-depleted bone marrow cells. The method was immunoSEQ multiplex PCR; TCRdb's version includes in-frame clones alone and lacks a portion of them. Of approximately 7,800 clones in the sample, 45% to 55% are singletons; the top ten hold nearly 4%. The sample comprised gut tissue. The origin of the receptors is a female BALB/c mouse given C57BL/6 T cells with graft-versus-host disease after an allogeneic hematopoietic cell transplant.

As for this clone: These gene names are mouse names. The DNA ends 1 residue before the CDR3 does, and the rest of the CDR3 is filled in from the germline J gene. The chain employs TRBV4 and TRBJ1-2, with D perhaps matching TRBD1 (5 bases). Germline CDR1 is LGHDT and CDR2 is YNNKQL (reference sequence). The CDR3 sequence is 12 residues long. V was cut by 4 bases and J by 2 bases, with 5 bases left in between. The CDR3 reads CASSWGNSDYTF. Incomplete CDR3 DNA: TGTGCCAGCAGCTGGGGGAACTCCGACTACACC.

In its sample, this clone was seen a few times. Genes and germline are mouse. The read falls 1 residue short of the CDR3 end, and the missing part is taken from the germline J gene. The chain recombines TRBV26 with TRBJ2-1, with 11 bases matching TRBD2. Germline lookup yields CDR1 KGHPV and CDR2 FQNQEV (reference sequence). The CDR3 has 14 residues. V lost 4 bases, J lost 4 bases, and 0 bases stayed unmatched. CDR3 region: CASSRTGGYAEQFF. The part of the CDR3 DNA that was read is TGTGCCAGCAGTCGGACTGGGGGGTATGCTGAGCAGTTC.

Comments on this clone: Genes and germline are mouse. The CDR3 protein is CASSLGSDTEVFF. The DNA read from the CDR3 is TGTGCCAGCAGTCTGGGGTCGGACACAGAAGTCTTC. The V gene is TRBV26, the J gene TRBJ1-1, with D unresolved. The CDR3 end is not reached by the read, which stops 1 residue before it; the germline J gene fills it in. Germline loops: CDR1 KGHPV, CDR2 FQNQEV (reference sequence). V was trimmed by 2 bases and J by 3 bases, leaving 7 bases between them. This CDR3 comprises 13 residues.

About this clone itself: The gene symbols are mouse symbols. The missing CDR3 end, 1 residue past where the read stops, is filled in from the germline J gene. V usage is TRBV5 and J usage is TRBJ1-3; D is undetermined. Germline values: CDR1 LGHNA, CDR2 YNLKQL (reference sequence). Trimming took off 0 bases at V and 0 bases at J, with 6 bases between the two ends. The CDR3 is 15 residues long. CDR3 DNA (partial): TGTGCCAGCAGCCAAGAGGTCTATTCTGGAAATACGCTCTAT. Amino acids: CASSQEVYSGNTLY. Given in full, the CDR3 is CASSQEVYSGNTLYF.

This clone has just a few counts. The genes are named according to mouse. The CDR3 is cut off 1 residue early in the read; its end comes from the germline J gene. This rearrangement joins TRBV23 to TRBJ2-7; the D call in the table, TRBD1, was not verified against the DNA. This CDR3 region has 14 residues. The V gene's germline CDR1 is KGHTA and CDR2 FQNQQP. The CDR3 spells CSSSQQTGGYEQYF. CDR3 bases read: TGCTCCAGCAGTCAGCAGACAGGGGGCTATGAACAGTAC.

Notes on this clone: Gene and germline names: mouse. The CDR3 goes on 1 residue after the read ends, and that part is filled in from the germline J gene. The chain links TRBV26 to TRBJ2-3; D is possibly TRBD2 (6 bases). Germline-derived CDR1 and CDR2 are KGHPV and FQNQEV (reference sequence). This CDR3 region has 14 residues. The V end lost 3 bases, the J end lost 1 base, and 8 bases lay between the germline ends. CDR3 residues: CASSLNWGAETLYF. The part of the CDR3 DNA that was read is TGTGCCAGCAGTCTCAACTGGGGTGCAGAAACGCTGTAT.

In this sample, this clone turned up a few times. The genes are named according to mouse. The read finishes 1 residue shy of the CDR3 end, and the germline J gene is used to complete it. The genes are TRBV2 and TRBJ2-5, with D perhaps TRBD2 (6 bases). V gave up 0 bases and J gave up 5 bases, with 9 bases separating them. The CDR3 consists of 14 residues. Germline CDR1 and CDR2: LGHNA and YSYQKL. CDR3 sequence reads: CASSQDLGGDTQYF. The sequenced part of the CDR3 DNA is TGTGCCAGCAGCCAAGATCTTGGGGGAGACACCCAGTAC.

This clone was found a few times. Gene labels here are mouse ones. The read comes to an end 1 residue before the CDR3 does, leaving the germline J gene to fill in the end. J is TRBJ1-4 and V is TRBV26; 7 bases are a match to TRBD1. Trimming at V came to 4 bases and at J to 3 bases, leaving 5 bases not matched to a gene. The CDR3 is made up of 15 amino acids. Germline-derived CDR1 and CDR2 are KGHPV and FQNQEV (reference sequence). This CDR3 is CASSPTGRANERLFF. The DNA read from the CDR3 is TGTGCCAGCAGTCCGACAGGGAGGGCCAACGAAAGATTATTT.

This clone was recorded a few times. The germline and genes are mouse ones. The read ends 1 residue before the CDR3 terminus; that terminus is restored from the germline J gene. V gene TRBV26 combines with J gene TRBJ2-2; D is unclear. The length of the CDR3 is 13 residues. Trimming shortened V by 1 base and J by 2 bases, and 2 bases separated the two germline ends. Germline values: CDR1 KGHPV, CDR2 FQNQEV (reference sequence). The CDR3 DNA, read in part, is TGTGCCAGCAGTCTGTTGAACACCGGGCAGCTCTAC. Translated: CASSLLNTGQLY. From start to end, the CDR3 is CASSLLNTGQLYF.

Only a few counts were recorded for this clone. Gene names and germline match the mouse. The read stops 1 residue short of the end of the CDR3; the missing end is completed from the germline J gene. V is TRBV3 and J is TRBJ2-5; 9 nucleotides align to TRBD2. Germline loops: CDR1 SNHLY, CDR2 FYNGKV (reference sequence). The CDR3 is 14 residues long. The trim removed 4 bases at V and 6 bases at J, leaving 5 bases unmatched. CDR3 bases read: TGTGCCAGCAGCTCGACTGGGGGAGGGGACACCCAGTAC. Protein: CASSSTGGGDTQY. The whole CDR3 region reads CASSSTGGGDTQYF. Combining the CDR3 with reference TRBV3 and TRBJ2-5 gives the whole variable domain GPKVLQIPSHQIIDMGQMVTLNCDPVSNHLYFYWYKQILGQQMEFLVNFYNGKVMEKSKLFKDQFSVERPDGSYFTLKIQPTALEDSAVYFCASSSTGGGDTQYFGPGTRLLVL.

This clone was observed a single time. Mouse germline and gene names are used. The read terminates 1 residue before the CDR3 end, so the remaining end is supplied by the germline J gene. This sequence joins TRBV13-2 and TRBJ2-3, with 11 bases fitting TRBD1. Germline V lookup: CDR1 NNHNN, CDR2 SYGAGS (reference sequence). The V and J ends lost 4 bases and 0 bases, in that order; junction bases with no gene match: 1. The length of the CDR3 is 15 residues. CDR3 protein: CASGWDRGSAETLYF. The CDR3 DNA, read in part, is TGTGCCAGCGGTTGGGACAGGGGGAGTGCAGAAACGCTGTAT.

For this clone: The genes are named according to mouse. The read terminates 1 residue before the CDR3 end, so the remaining end is supplied by the germline J gene. The J gene is TRBJ1-5, the V gene TRBV1; D possibly corresponds to TRBD1 (5 bases). The germline gives CDR1 NSQYPW, CDR2 LRSPGD (reference sequence). The CDR3 is 14 amino acids. The V and J ends lost 4 bases and 1 base respectively, with 8 bases between them. CDR3 DNA (partial): TGCACCTGCAGTGGCCGGGACAACAACCAGGCTCCGCTT. As protein: CTCSGRDNNQAPL. From start to end, the CDR3 is CTCSGRDNNQAPLF.

Remarks on this clone: Mouse germline and gene names are used. The read finishes 1 residue shy of the CDR3 end, and the germline J gene is used to complete it. The chain recombines TRBV26 with TRBJ1-1, with D tentatively TRBD1 (5 bases). Germline loops: CDR1 KGHPV, CDR2 FQNQEV (reference sequence). The CDR3 covers 12 residues. V was pared by 4 bases and J by 3 bases, with 6 bases between. CDR3 DNA, as far as it was read: TGTGCCAGCAGTCAACAGGACACAGAAGTCTTC. It is translated as CASSQQDTEVF. The whole CDR3 sequence is CASSQQDTEVFF.